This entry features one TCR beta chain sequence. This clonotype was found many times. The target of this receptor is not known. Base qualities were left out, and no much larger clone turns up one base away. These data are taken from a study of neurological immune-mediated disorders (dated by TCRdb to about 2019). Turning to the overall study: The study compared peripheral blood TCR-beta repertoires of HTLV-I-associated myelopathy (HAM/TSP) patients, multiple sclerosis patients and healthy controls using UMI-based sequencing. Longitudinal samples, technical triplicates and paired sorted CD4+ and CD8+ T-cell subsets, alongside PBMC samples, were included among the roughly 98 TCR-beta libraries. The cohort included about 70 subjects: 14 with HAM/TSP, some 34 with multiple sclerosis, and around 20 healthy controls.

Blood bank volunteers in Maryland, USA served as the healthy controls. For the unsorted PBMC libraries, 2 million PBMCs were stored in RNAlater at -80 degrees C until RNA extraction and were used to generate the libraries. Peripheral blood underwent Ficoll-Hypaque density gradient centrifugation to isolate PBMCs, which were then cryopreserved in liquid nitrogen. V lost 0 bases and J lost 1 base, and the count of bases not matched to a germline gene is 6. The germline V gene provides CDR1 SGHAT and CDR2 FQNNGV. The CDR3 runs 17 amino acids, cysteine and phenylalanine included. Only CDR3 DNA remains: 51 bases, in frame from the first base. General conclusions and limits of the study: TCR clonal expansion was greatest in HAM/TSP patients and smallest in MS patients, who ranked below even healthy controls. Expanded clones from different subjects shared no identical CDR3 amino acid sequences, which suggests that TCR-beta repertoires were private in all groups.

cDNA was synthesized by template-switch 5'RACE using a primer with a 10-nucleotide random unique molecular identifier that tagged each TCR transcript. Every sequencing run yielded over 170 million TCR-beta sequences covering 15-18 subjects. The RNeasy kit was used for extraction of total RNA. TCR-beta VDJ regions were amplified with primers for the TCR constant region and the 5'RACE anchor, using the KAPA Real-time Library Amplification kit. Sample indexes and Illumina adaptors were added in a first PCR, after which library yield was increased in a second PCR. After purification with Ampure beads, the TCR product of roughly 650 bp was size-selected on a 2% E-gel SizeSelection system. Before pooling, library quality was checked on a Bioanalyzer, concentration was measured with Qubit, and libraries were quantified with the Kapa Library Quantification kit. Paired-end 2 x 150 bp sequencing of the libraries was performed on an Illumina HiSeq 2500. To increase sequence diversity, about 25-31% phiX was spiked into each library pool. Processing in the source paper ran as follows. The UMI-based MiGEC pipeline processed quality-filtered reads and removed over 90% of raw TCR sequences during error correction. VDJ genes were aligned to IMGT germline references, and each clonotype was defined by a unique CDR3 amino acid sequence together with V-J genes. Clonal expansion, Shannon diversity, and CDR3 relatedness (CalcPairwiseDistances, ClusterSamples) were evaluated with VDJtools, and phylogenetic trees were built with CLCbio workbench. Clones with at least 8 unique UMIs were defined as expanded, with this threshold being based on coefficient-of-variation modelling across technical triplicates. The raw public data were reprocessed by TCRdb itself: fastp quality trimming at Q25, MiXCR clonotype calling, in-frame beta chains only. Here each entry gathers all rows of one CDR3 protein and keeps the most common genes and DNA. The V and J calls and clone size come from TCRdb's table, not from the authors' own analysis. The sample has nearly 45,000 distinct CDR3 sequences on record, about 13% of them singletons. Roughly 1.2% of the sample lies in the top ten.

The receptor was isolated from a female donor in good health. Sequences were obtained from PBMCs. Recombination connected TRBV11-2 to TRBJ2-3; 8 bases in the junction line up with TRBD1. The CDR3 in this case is CASSLDAGGLGTDTQYF. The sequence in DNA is TGTGCCAGCAGCTTAGACGCAGGGGGCTTGGGCACAGATACGCAGTATTTT.